The 15 T cell receptor beta chains in this list originate from one sample, sequenced in a study of T cells in Graves' hyperthyroidism and ophthalmopathy. Researchers took RNA transcripts and amplified the TCR beta CDR3 regions from them. First-round RT-PCR with HTBI primers amplified the TCR CDR3 region. One entry per CDR3 protein results from TCRdb running MiXCR on the multiplex PCR reads. The data show approximately 690,000 distinct CDR3 sequences, approximately 15% seen once. The specimen was blood. These receptors were collected from a woman in her fifties or sixties with Graves' ophthalmopathy.

This clonotype was counted many times. CDR3 sequence reads: CASTRMNTEAFF. Here the CDR3 DNA reads TGTGCCAGCACCCGGATGAACACTGAAGCTTTCTTT. This chain links TRBV2 with TRBJ1-1, with D unclear. The ends were cut back, 7 bases at V and 0 bases at J, with 6 bases in the middle. The CDR3 contains 12 residues. Germline values: CDR1 SNHLY, CDR2 FYNNEI. Together with reference TRBV2 and TRBJ1-1, the CDR3 gives the full variable domain: EPEVTQTPSHQVTQMGQEVILRCVPISNHLYFYWYRQILGQKVEFLVSFYNNEISEKSEIFDDQFSVERPDGSNFTLKIRSTKLEDSAMYFCASTRMNTEAFFGQGTRLTVV.

V and J are TRBV5-1 and TRBJ2-7; 9 bases align to TRBD1. The CDR3 is 16 amino acids. Germline trimming cut 6 bases from V and 2 bases from J; bases unmatched to any gene: 12. CDR1 is SGHRS and CDR2 is YFSETQ in the germline V gene. In DNA, the CDR3 is TGCGCCAGCAACCCCGGTACCGGGACAGGGACCTACGAGCAGTACTTC. It yields the protein CASNPGTGTGTYEQYF.

This chain joins TRBV4-1 and TRBJ2-5; D tentatively fits TRBD1 or TRBD2 (5 bases each). Germline CDR1 reads MGHRA; CDR2 reads YSYEKL. Trimming pared 4 bases from V and 1 base from J, leaving 13 bases between. The CDR3 has 15 amino acids. The CDR3 DNA reads as TGCGCCAGCAGCCTTAGTGGGGACCCCCAAGAGACCCAGTACTTC. Residues: CASSLSGDPQETQYF.

This clonotype was counted at least ten times. V usage is TRBV28 and J usage is TRBJ2-3, with 9 positions matching TRBD2. The CDR3 contains 18 residues. Trimming cost V 2 bases and J 4 bases; bases outside gene matches: 13. Germline CDR1 and CDR2: MDHEN and SYDVKM. In DNA form, the CDR3 reads TGTGCCAGCAGTTTAATCGTGTCGGCGGGAGGGCGCTCAGATACGCAGTATTTT. This translates into CASSLIVSAGGRSDTQYF. Together with reference TRBV28 and TRBJ2-3, the CDR3 gives the full variable domain: DVKVTQSSRYLVKRTGEKVFLECVQDMDHENMFWYRQDPGLGLRLIYFSYDVKMKEKGDIPEGYSVSREKKERFSLILESASTNQTSMYLCASSLIVSAGGRSDTQYFGPGTRLTVL.

There are many counts of this clonotype. This rearrangement joins TRBV2 to TRBJ2-3; D gene unclear. In germline, CDR1 is SNHLY, CDR2 FYNNEI. This CDR3 comprises 15 residues. V was shortened by 9 bases and J by 5 bases, with 21 bases between the two germline ends. The CDR3 nucleotides are TGTGCCAGAATGGGTGGGCAGACGGCGCGAGATACGCAGTATTTT. Protein: CARMGGQTARDTQYF.

Notes on this clonotype: A much larger clone differs from this one at a single base, so this may be a read error. This chain uses TRBV30 with TRBJ1-1, with 10 bases fitting TRBD1. The CDR3 loop spans 16 amino acids. The germline V gene encodes CDR1 GTSNPN and CDR2 SVGIG (reference sequence). The CDR3 nucleotides read TGTGCCCGGAGTGTATGGGGGACAGGGGATAATCCTGAAGCTTTCTTT. Its translation is CARSVWGTGDNPEAFF. The complete variable domain, with remaining parts taken from reference TRBV30 and TRBJ1-1, reads SQTIHQWPATLVQPVGSPLSLECTVEGTSNPNLYWYRQAAGRGLQLLFYSVGIGQISSEVPQNLSASRPQDRQFILSSKKLLLSDSGFYLCARSVWGTGDNPEAFFGQGTRLTVV.

This clonotype was counted only a few times. This sequence joins TRBV6-1 and TRBJ1-6, with TRBD1 as a possible D gene (6 bases). Trimming shortened V by 0 bases and J by 8 bases, and 14 bases separated the two germline ends. Germline V gene data show CDR1 as MNHNS and CDR2 as SASEGT. CDR3 size: 16 residues. CDR3 in DNA: TGTGCCAGCAGTGAAGCTGGGGGGCGACTTTATTCACCCCTCCACTTT. This gives the protein CASSEAGGRLYSPLHF.

This chain joins TRBV9 and TRBJ2-1; 7 bases line up with TRBD2. V lost 0 bases and J lost 3; bases outside the gene matches: 6. There are 16 residues in the CDR3. Per the germline V gene, CDR1 is SGDLS and CDR2 is YYNGEE. CDR3 protein: CASSVGGGRGYNEQFF. DNA for the CDR3: TGTGCCAGCAGCGTAGGAGGTGGGAGGGGCTACAATGAGCAGTTCTTC.

This clonotype was seen many times. J is TRBJ1-1 and V is TRBV28; D remains unclear. V lost 3 bases and J lost 1, with 9 bases in between. The CDR3 covers 14 residues. Germline CDR1 MDHEN, CDR2 SYDVKM. The CDR3 nucleotides are TGTGCCAGCAGTTTCTTTTTTCGGAACACTGAAGCTTTCTTT. Its protein is CASSFFFRNTEAFF.

This clonotype showed up just a few times. The chain recombines TRBV6-2 or TRBV6-3 with TRBJ1-5, with a possible D match to TRBD1 (6 bases). CDR1 MNHEY and CDR2 SVGEGT come from the germline V gene. This CDR3 has 14 residues. V was shortened by 5 bases and J by 5 bases, with 13 bases between the two germline ends. In DNA form, the CDR3 reads TGTGCCAGCAGTGTTACAGGGCCCCATCAGCCCCAGCATTTT. Residues: CASSVTGPHQPQHF.

This clonotype was detected only a few times. This chain joins TRBV28 and TRBJ2-1, with 7 nucleotides matching TRBD1. J was trimmed by 8 bases and V by 6 bases; bases with no gene match: 4. The CDR3 runs to 12 residues. Looked up from germline, CDR1 is MDHEN and CDR2 is SYDVKM. CDR3 sequence: CASSITGDEQFF. Written as DNA, the CDR3 is TGTGCCAGCAGCATTACAGGGGATGAGCAGTTCTTC.

CDR3 amino acids: CAISLAEDTQYF. CDR3 coding DNA: TGTGCCATCAGCCTAGCTGAGGATACGCAGTATTTT. The chain employs TRBV10-3 and TRBJ2-3; a possible D gene is TRBD2 (5 bases). The CDR3 is made up of 12 amino acids. Per the germline V gene, CDR1 is ENHRY and CDR2 is SYGVKD. Trimming took 6 bases from V and 6 from J, leaving 10 bases between them.

This clonotype was picked up many times. The chain carries TRBV12-3 or TRBV12-4 and TRBJ2-3; 16 positions agree with TRBD2. V trimming: 5 bases; J trimming: 1 base; junction bases outside the gene matches: 6. The CDR3 is made up of 18 amino acids. CDR3 nucleotides: TGTGCCAGCAGTCCCGGGACTAGCGGGAGGGCTGGCACAGATACGCAGTATTTT. It translates to CASSPGTSGRAGTDTQYF.

This clonotype was counted between two and nine times. V is TRBV6-5 and J is TRBJ1-3; 7 nucleotides line up with TRBD1. V trimming: 0 bases; J trimming: 4 bases; junction bases outside the gene matches: 9. The CDR3 loop spans 17 amino acids. Germline V lookup: CDR1 MNHEY, CDR2 SVGAGI. The CDR3 sequence is CASSYSRDREPGNTIYF. DNA for the CDR3: TGTGCCAGCAGTTACTCCCGCGACAGGGAACCGGGAAACACCATATATTTT.

This clonotype showed up just a few times. The rearrangement uses TRBV27 and TRBJ1-1; 11 bases are shared with TRBD1. After removal of 2 bases from V and 5 bases from J, the junction contained 7 bases not matched to a gene. The CDR3 length is 16 residues. Germline assignment: CDR1 MNHEY and CDR2 SMNVEV (reference sequence). The CDR3 here is CASSLIGQGARTEAFF. The CDR3 DNA reads TGTGCCAGCAGTTTAATAGGACAGGGGGCGAGGACTGAAGCTTTCTTT.